These 14 T cell receptor beta chains were all obtained from the same sample, sequenced in a study of CXCR3-negative and CXCR3-positive naive CD8 T cells. For these receptors, no antigen is known. Study-level results: CXCR3-positive naive cells carried more hydrophobic TRB CDR3s than CXCR3-negative naive cells did.

The method, 5' RACE with UMI labels, was used to prepare the TRB cDNA libraries. TCRdb reprocessed the 5' RACE reads, with one entry per CDR3 protein and no DNA. The sample table sets out 120,000 to 150,000 distinct CDR3 sequences. The sequenced material came from naive CXCR3+ CD8+ T cells from blood. Regarding subset: CD45RO-CCR7+CD27+CD95- naive CD8+ T cells expressing CXCR3 (TNR3+). The origin of the receptors is a human donor in good health. Some clones in this sample may be carry-over from other donors' samples.

The chain joins TRBV5-1 to TRBJ2-7; TCRdb gives TRBD1 as the D gene, but with no DNA this cannot be confirmed. The germline V gene has CDR1 SGHRS and CDR2 YFSETQ. CDR3 length: 14 amino acids. CDR3 in amino acids: CASSLAGGDGEQYF.

The chain links TRBV7-2 to TRBJ1-1; TCRdb gives TRBD1 as the D gene, but with no DNA this cannot be confirmed. Germline CDR1 reads SGHTA; CDR2 reads FQGNSA. This CDR3 spans 16 amino acids. The CDR3 region is CASSFKYVQRGTEAFF.

The V gene is TRBV9, the J gene TRBJ1-1; the TCRdb D gene call, TRBD1, has no DNA to confirm it. The CDR3 is 14 amino acids. From germline, CDR1 is SGDLS and CDR2 YYNGEE. CDR3 amino acids: CASNVGVGSTEAFF.

J is TRBJ2-1 and V is TRBV7-6; TCRdb designates TRBD2, a call that cannot be tested without DNA. The germline CDR1 and CDR2 sequences are SGHVS and FNYEAQ. The CDR3 is 14 residues long. The CDR3 protein is CASSSGTSGYEQFF.

The chain joins TRBV29-1 to TRBJ2-1; there is no DNA to check the TCRdb D call of TRBD1. CDR1 SQVTM and CDR2 ANQGSEA come from the germline V gene. The CDR3 is made up of 13 amino acids. The CDR3 region is CSVETDSYNEQFF.

The gene calls are TRBV5-1 and TRBJ1-2; TCRdb's assignment of TRBD1 cannot be checked, as there is no DNA. The germline gives CDR1 SGHRS, CDR2 YFSETQ. This CDR3 has 16 amino acids. CDR3 amino acids: CASSLAPGGDLYGYTF.

V gene TRBV7-2 combines with J gene TRBJ2-1. Germline V gene data show CDR1 as SGHTA and CDR2 as FQGNSA. The CDR3 totals 13 residues. The CDR3: CASSLWTNNEQFF.

The chain has TRBV7-9 and TRBJ2-7; TCRdb indicates TRBD2, and absent DNA this call remains unverified. The CDR3 length is 13 residues. CDR1 SEHNR and CDR2 FQNEAQ come from the germline V gene (reference sequence). This CDR3 reads CASGRESSYEQYF.

The rearrangement joins TRBV28 to TRBJ2-1; TCRdb outputs TRBD1, but without DNA this stays unchecked. Germline CDR1 MDHEN, CDR2 SYDVKM. The CDR3 runs to 15 residues. The CDR3 here is CASSFPAPTYNEQFF.

This chain uses TRBV5-5 with TRBJ2-5; absent DNA, TCRdb's TRBD2 call cannot be checked. The CDR3 sequence is 14 residues long. Germline CDR1 is SGHKS and CDR2 is YYEKEE (reference sequence). CDR3 loop: CASSLEGLQETQYF.

The chain couples TRBV7-2 to TRBJ2-3; TCRdb's assignment of TRBD1 cannot be checked, as there is no DNA. This CDR3 contains 17 residues. Germline-derived CDR1 and CDR2 are SGHTA and FQGNSA. The CDR3 region is CASSSKQWTGGIDTQYF.

The CDR3: CASSLWTSRGHGELFF. The V and J genes are TRBV28 and TRBJ2-2; TCRdb's D gene call, TRBD1, goes unchecked for lack of DNA. In germline, CDR1 is MDHEN, CDR2 SYDVKM. The CDR3 totals 16 residues.

This CDR3 reads CASSQGKSPTYEQYF. This chain links TRBV3-1 with TRBJ2-7; TCRdb returns TRBD2, unconfirmable since there is no DNA. The CDR3 consists of 15 residues. Germline-derived CDR1 and CDR2 are LGHDT and YNNKEL (reference sequence).

This chain links TRBV10-2 with TRBJ2-7; TCRdb's D call, TRBD1, is unchecked because there is no DNA. The V gene's germline CDR1 is WSHSY and CDR2 SAAADI. CDR3 size: 14 residues. CDR3 residues: CASSWRDRVDEQYF.